The rows below give T cell receptor beta chains drawn from one sample of a study of T cells in Graves' hyperthyroidism and ophthalmopathy. MiXCR was run by TCRdb on the multiplex PCR reads, yielding one entry per CDR3 protein. Here the sample spans about 270,000 distinct CDR3 sequences, approximately 14% being singletons. The sample taken for sequencing was blood. All receptors derive from a woman between 45 and 60 years old with Graves' hyperthyroidism that later progressed to Graves' ophthalmopathy. Both conserved end residues are part of each CDR3. D genes are given only for firm matches. Clone size is shown for a subset of rows, as once, few, many or a class of expanded clone.

cdr3_nt	cdr3_aa	clone_size	j_call	d_call	v_call
TGTGCCAGCAAGACCCCCGGACAGGGATTGCGCACCATATATTTT	CASKTPGQGLRTIYF	.	TRBJ1-3	TRBD1	TRBV2
TGCGCCAGCAGCTTGAGACGGCTCAATGAGCAGTTCTTC	CASSLRRLNEQFF	many	TRBJ2-1	.	TRBV5-1
TGTGCCAGCAGTGAAGCGGGGGCGACTAGCGGCTACGAGCAGTACTTC	CASSEAGATSGYEQYF	many	TRBJ2-7	TRBD2	TRBV6-1
TGTGCCATCAGTGAGTCGGGGGACAGGGTCGCTGAAGCTTTCTTT	CAISESGDRVAEAFF	few	TRBJ1-1	TRBD1	TRBV10-3
TGCAGGGCTAGAGACCAATACTACGAGCAGTACTTC	CRARDQYYEQYF	few	TRBJ2-7	.	TRBV20-1
TGCAGTGCTAGAGACCGAGGGGGGCGGGACGAAGCTTTCTTT	CSARDRGGRDEAFF	many	TRBJ1-1	.	TRBV20-1
TGCGCCAGCAGCCCCACGCCGGGACCCAACTCTGGAAACACCATATATTTT	CASSPTPGPNSGNTIYF	.	TRBJ1-3	.	TRBV5-1
TGCGCCAGCAGCCAAGATCTCCTGCGGGACGAGCAGTACTTC	CASSQDLLRDEQYF	many	TRBJ2-7	.	TRBV4-1
TGTGCCAGCAATCAGGGACAGGGGGATTCACCCCTCCACTTT	CASNQGQGDSPLHF	many	TRBJ1-6	TRBD1	TRBV28
TGTGCCTGGGACCATCAGGGTGAGCAGTTCTTC	CAWDHQGEQFF	many	TRBJ2-1	.	TRBV30
TGTGCCAGCAGGCCACAGGGGCTGGGCAATCAGCCCCAGCATTTT	CASRPQGLGNQPQHF	.	TRBJ1-5	TRBD1	TRBV6-1
TGTGCCAGCGGGACTAGCGGGAAGCCCCACGAGCAGTACTTC	CASGTSGKPHEQYF	many	TRBJ2-7	TRBD2	TRBV3-1
TGCGCCAGCAGCGATGTGCGGCGGGAGTTAAGGGATGGGCAGTTCTTC	CASSDVRRELRDGQFF	.	TRBJ2-1	TRBD2	TRBV5-1
TGTGCCAGCAGCGTTCGGGACAGCGACAACTATGGCTACACCTTC	CASSVRDSDNYGYTF	.	TRBJ1-2	TRBD1	TRBV9
TGCGCCAGCAGCCTGATTACTAGCGGGAACACAGATACGCAGTATTTT	CASSLITSGNTDTQYF	many	TRBJ2-3	TRBD2	TRBV5-1
TGTGCCAGCAGATTGACAGGGGATACCGCTGGCTACACCTTC	CASRLTGDTAGYTF	.	TRBJ1-2	TRBD1	TRBV7-3
TGTGCCAGCAGTGACCCGGACAGGGCAGGGGCTGGTGCGTACTTC	CASSDPDRAGAGAYF	few	TRBJ2-5	TRBD1	TRBV6-2/TRBV6-3
TGTGCCAGCAGTGAAGATAGGGAGGAAAAACTGTTTTTT	CASSEDREEKLFF	.	TRBJ1-4	.	TRBV6-1
TGTGCCAGCAGCGCCGGTCTAGCGGGGATCACAGATACGCAGTATTTT	CASSAGLAGITDTQYF	.	TRBJ2-3	TRBD2	TRBV9
TGTGCCAGCAGCTTTTCGACAGGTGGCAATGAGCAGTTCTTC	CASSFSTGGNEQFF	.	TRBJ2-1	.	TRBV5-6
TGTGCCATCAAGATGGCGGGAGGGCGCGAGCAGTACTTC	CAIKMAGGREQYF	.	TRBJ2-7	TRBD2	TRBV10-3
TGTGCCAGCAGTTACGGGCGCAACTCCTACAATGAGCAGTTCTTC	CASSYGRNSYNEQFF	many	TRBJ2-1	.	TRBV6-6
TGTGCCAGCAGTCTCAGGGTTAGCACAGATACGCAGTATTTT	CASSLRVSTDTQYF	many	TRBJ2-3	.	TRBV2
TGTGCCAGCAGCTTTTGGACTGTTGAGCAGTACTTC	CASSFWTVEQYF	few	TRBJ2-7	.	TRBV11-2
TGTGCCAGCAGTGATAGGCGAGGCTCCTACAATGAGCAGTTCTTC	CASSDRRGSYNEQFF	many	TRBJ2-1	.	TRBV2
TGTGCCAGCAGCCCAAAGGGGGCCTCCAACTACTACGAGCAGTACTTC	CASSPKGASNYYEQYF	many	TRBJ2-7	TRBD1	TRBV6-1
TGTGCCAGCAGCGGCTCGGGACTAGCGATACACACCGGGGAGCTGTTTTTT	CASSGSGLAIHTGELFF	few	TRBJ2-2	TRBD2	TRBV7-2
TGTGCCAGTAGCAGCAGGGGCCCCTACGAGCAGTACTTC	CASSSRGPYEQYF	few	TRBJ2-7	.	TRBV19
TGCGCCAGCAGCCAAGTTTTGGTGACACCGATCTATGGCTACACCTTC	CASSQVLVTPIYGYTF	few	TRBJ1-2	.	TRBV4-1
TGTGCCAGTAACCCATCCGGCGGGTACACCGGGGAGCTGTTTTTT	CASNPSGGYTGELFF	few	TRBJ2-2	.	TRBV19
TGTGCCAGCAGCTCTCGGACTAGTACCCATGAGCAGTTCTTC	CASSSRTSTHEQFF	many	TRBJ2-1	TRBD2	TRBV9
TGTGCCAGCATGGACCCGAACACTGAAGCTTTCTTT	CASMDPNTEAFF	many	TRBJ1-1	.	TRBV6-1
TGCAGTGCTAGAGAAGTAAGGGGGGATAAACTGTTTTTT	CSAREVRGDKLFF	.	TRBJ1-4	.	TRBV20-1
TGTGCCAGCAAGGACAGGGCTGGCTACACCTTC	CASKDRAGYTF	many	TRBJ1-2	TRBD1	TRBV6-2/TRBV6-3
TGTGCCAGCAGTTTATTCGGACCGGCAGGGGGGGACTATGGCTACACCTTC	CASSLFGPAGGDYGYTF	many	TRBJ1-2	TRBD1	TRBV27
TGTGCCAGGGGGGACACTAGCGGGAGCCGGGAGACCCAGTACTTC	CARGDTSGSRETQYF	many	TRBJ2-5	TRBD2	TRBV2
TGTGCCAGCAGCTTAGGGTTTGCCGGGGGGACCCAGTACTTC	CASSLGFAGGTQYF	many	TRBJ2-5	.	TRBV11-2
TGTGCCAGCAGGCTCGGACAGGGCTATGGCTACACCTTC	CASRLGQGYGYTF	many	TRBJ1-2	TRBD1	TRBV12-3/TRBV12-4
TGTGCCAGCAGCCGTTTCCTTGGGACTAGCGGGACCCATGAGCAGTTCTTC	CASSRFLGTSGTHEQFF	.	TRBJ2-1	TRBD2	TRBV27
TGTGCCTGGACGCAGGGAGGAAGTGAGCAGTTCTTC	CAWTQGGSEQFF	many	TRBJ2-1	.	TRBV30
TGTGCCAGCAGCTTATACCAGGGGGCTGACACTGAAGCTTTCTTT	CASSLYQGADTEAFF	many	TRBJ1-1	TRBD1	TRBV7-9
TGTGCCAGCAGTTTACGAGGGACCGGGGATAGCAATCAGCCCCAGCATTTT	CASSLRGTGDSNQPQHF	many	TRBJ1-5	.	TRBV27
TGTGCCAGCAGCCCTAGGGACAGGGGAAGTGGCTACACCTTC	CASSPRDRGSGYTF	many	TRBJ1-2	TRBD1	TRBV12-3/TRBV12-4
TGCAGTGCTAGACAGACAGGGGGCGGAAACATTCAGTACTTC	CSARQTGGGNIQYF	many	TRBJ2-4	TRBD1	TRBV20-1
TGTGCCAGCAGAACCGAGACAGTCTATGGCTACAGCTTC	CASRTETVYGYSF	.	TRBJ1-2	.	TRBV28
TGTGCCAGCAAGGGGCGTACCTACGAGCAGTACTTC	CASKGRTYEQYF	many	TRBJ2-7	.	TRBV28
TGTGCCAGCAGCCCCTCCCCGGGACAGTTCTATGGCTACACCTTC	CASSPSPGQFYGYTF	many	TRBJ1-2	TRBD1	TRBV3-1
TGTGCCATCAGTGATCCTAGCGGGATTAGAGAGACCCAGTACTTC	CAISDPSGIRETQYF	many	TRBJ2-5	TRBD2	TRBV10-3
TGTGCCAGCAGCTTGACGCCCGAAGGGCAGGGAGAGACCCAGTACTTC	CASSLTPEGQGETQYF	many	TRBJ2-5	.	TRBV7-9
TGCGCCAGCAGTTTGACAGCTGCCTCCTACGAGCAGTACTTC	CASSLTAASYEQYF	few	TRBJ2-7	.	TRBV10-2
TGTGCCAGCAGCGCGGGGCTCGCCTACGACAATGAGCAGTTCTTC	CASSAGLAYDNEQFF	many	TRBJ2-1	.	TRBV6-1
TGCGCCAGCAGCTGGGGACAGGGGATCGAGCAGTACTTC	CASSWGQGIEQYF	many	TRBJ2-7	TRBD1	TRBV5-1
TGTGCCAGCAGCCGTATTTTAACCCCAGGGAAGACCCAGTACTTC	CASSRILTPGKTQYF	many	TRBJ2-5	.	TRBV13
TGCGCCAGCAGTGGGGGGATCCAAGAGACCCAGTACTTC	CASSGGIQETQYF	many	TRBJ2-5	.	TRBV5-1
TGTGCCAGCACCGACAGGGGTTTCAATGAGCAGTTCTTC	CASTDRGFNEQFF	many	TRBJ2-1	TRBD1	TRBV28
TGTGCCAGCAGTCCTCGACAGGGTACCTACGAGCAGTACTTC	CASSPRQGTYEQYF	many	TRBJ2-7	TRBD1	TRBV28
TGCGCCAGCAGCTTGGAGGGCAGGACACTATATGGCTACACCTTC	CASSLEGRTLYGYTF	once	TRBJ1-2	.	TRBV5-1
TGTGCCAGCAGTACCGGTCACTATGGCTACACCTTC	CASSTGHYGYTF	many	TRBJ1-2	.	TRBV2
TGCGCCAGCATTGGGAGTGGGAAAGAGCAGTACTTC	CASIGSGKEQYF	.	TRBJ2-7	.	TRBV10-2
TGTGCCAGCAGTTCCTTGGAGCACAGGGGGCGAGAGTGGCGCTACGAGCAGTACTTC	CASSSLEHRGREWRYEQYF	few	TRBJ2-7	TRBD1	TRBV28